The 25 T cell receptor beta chains given below trace back to one sample, sequenced in a study of cytomegalovirus exposure and HLA in healthy donors (dated by TCRdb to about 2017). Libraries were made using the immunoSEQ multiplex PCR assay. TCRdb re-hosts the immuneACCESS table, in-frame sequences only. Its copies lack some clones; in the studies checked, an unresolved V gene accounts for under half of them, and the cause for the rest is not known. Present in this sample are roughly 130,000 clones, approximately 91% of which were seen just once. The top ten constitute roughly 1.4% of the sample. The source material was PBMCs. The receptors were sampled from a man in his thirties or forties in good health and CMV-seronegative.

This clone has only one observation. J is TRBJ2-4 and V is TRBV20-1; 9 bases fit TRBD1. Germline V gene lookup returns CDR1 DFQATT and CDR2 SNEGSKA (reference sequence). This CDR3 has 11 amino acids. J gave up 9 bases and V 6 bases, and 3 bases lay outside the gene matches. This CDR3 is CSARQGGIQYF. For the CDR3, the DNA is TGCAGTGCGCGACAGGGGGGCATTCAGTACTTC.

The chain links TRBV19 to TRBJ1-1; D unclear. The CDR3 is 13 residues long. Germline CDR1 reads LNHDA; CDR2 reads SQIVND (reference sequence). The V gene lost 7 bases and the J gene lost 1 base, with 10 bases spanning the gap. CDR3: CASMRATNTEAFF. CDR3 DNA: TGTGCCAGTATGCGGGCTACGAACACTGAAGCTTTCTTT.

The chain joins TRBV28 to TRBJ2-5, with TRBD2 matching 9 bases. The CDR3 is made up of 13 amino acids. CDR1 and CDR2 (germline): MDHEN, SYDVKM. Trimming cost V 7 bases and J 5 bases; bases outside gene matches: 5. The CDR3 protein is CASNLAGWETQYF. CDR3 coding DNA: TGTGCCAGCAACCTAGCGGGATGGGAGACCCAGTACTTC.

The genes are TRBV4-1 and TRBJ1-4, with a tentative D call TRBD1 (5 bases). This CDR3 spans 17 amino acids. The germline CDR1 and CDR2 sequences are MGHRA and YSYEKL. Deletions cut 6 bases from V and 1 base from J, with 18 bases between. CDR3 region: CASSHVSKGLTNEKLFF. CDR3 coding DNA: TGCGCCAGCAGTCACGTGTCAAAGGGGTTAACTAATGAAAAACTGTTTTTT.

The genes are TRBV2 and TRBJ2-3; TRBD2 might be the D (6 bases). The CDR3 is 15 residues long. V lost 7 bases and J 0 bases, leaving 14 bases between the germline ends. Germline values: CDR1 SNHLY, CDR2 FYNNEI. CDR3 DNA: TGTGCCAGCACTGCTGGAGGGGAGAGCACAGATACGCAGTATTTT. Amino acid sequence: CASTAGGESTDTQYF.

This sequence joins TRBV2 and TRBJ2-6; TRBD1 aligns across 7 bases. Trimming took 11 bases from V and 1 from J; bases not matched to a gene: 5. The CDR3 runs 14 residues. CDR1 is SNHLY, CDR2 FYNNEI, per germline. CDR3 residues: CALGGGSGANVLTF. CDR3 DNA: TGTGCCCTAGGGGGCGGGTCTGGGGCCAACGTCCTGACTTTC.

The chain couples TRBV7-2 to TRBJ2-1, with D possibly TRBD1 on 5 matching bases. This CDR3 comprises 13 residues. V lost 4 bases to trimming and J lost 10 bases, with 14 bases between them. The germline gives CDR1 SGHTA, CDR2 FQGNSA. This CDR3 is CASSSDPKGEQFF. CDR3 DNA: TGTGCCAGCAGCTCGGACCCGAAGGGGGAGCAGTTCTTC.

This chain connects TRBV25-1 to TRBJ1-2, with D hard to call. The CDR3 spans 12 residues. V was clipped by 8 bases and J by 7 bases, with 14 bases between them. Germline V gene lookup returns CDR1 MGHDK and CDR2 SYGVNS. The CDR3 protein is CASGSGRGGYTF. The CDR3, as DNA: TGTGCCAGCGGCAGCGGGAGAGGTGGCTACACCTTC.

The V and J genes are TRBV5-4 and TRBJ1-4, with D unresolved. CDR3 length equals 14 residues. The V and J ends lost 7 bases and 0 bases respectively, with 10 bases between them. CDR1 is SGHNT and CDR2 is YYREEE in the germline V gene (reference sequence). CDR3 bases: TGTGCCAGCTCGGGAGGAGCAACTAATGAAAAACTGTTTTTT. Its protein product is CASSGGATNEKLFF.

The chain is built from TRBV5-1 and TRBJ1-3; TRBD1 aligns across 7 bases. The CDR3 length is 16 residues. Trimming cost V 3 bases and J 4 bases; bases outside gene matches: 10. The germline V gene encodes CDR1 SGHRS and CDR2 YFSETQ. The chain's CDR3 is CASSSNPTGSGNTIYF. In DNA, the CDR3 is TGCGCCAGCAGCTCCAATCCGACAGGGTCCGGAAACACCATATATTTT.

The V call is TRBV11-2, the J call TRBJ1-4; 8 nucleotides agree with TRBD1. Germline assignment: CDR1 SGHAT and CDR2 FQNNGV. This CDR3 spans 15 amino acids. V shed 3 bases and J 4 bases; nucleotides not matched to a gene: 4. The CDR3 nucleotides are TGTGCCAGCAGCTTGGGGACAGGCCTTAATGAAAAACTGTTTTTT. It codes for CASSLGTGLNEKLFF. Combining the CDR3 with reference TRBV11-2 and TRBJ1-4 gives the whole variable domain EAGVAQSPRYKIIEKRQSVAFWCNPISGHATLYWYQQILGQGPKLLIQFQNNGVVDDSQLPKDRFSAERLKGVDSTLKIQPAKLEDSAVYLCASSLGTGLNEKLFFGSGTQLSVL.

The chain has TRBV7-9 and TRBJ1-3; weak D call: TRBD1 (5 bases). Deletions cut 5 bases from V and 0 bases from J, with 17 bases between. The CDR3 length is 17 residues. Germline CDR1 and CDR2: SEHNR and FQNEAQ (reference sequence). The CDR3, as DNA: TGTGCCAGCAGCCCACACCCCCAGGGTCCCTCTGGAAACACCATATATTTT. Amino acid sequence: CASSPHPQGPSGNTIYF.

V is TRBV18 and J is TRBJ1-1; the match to TRBD1 covers 11 bases. V dropped 3 bases and J dropped 5; count of bases not matched to a gene: 8. CDR3 length: 16 amino acids. Germline V gene sequence: CDR1 KGHSH, CDR2 LQKENI. For the CDR3, the DNA is TGTGCCAGCTCACCCAACTACGGACAGGGGGCAACTGAAGCTTTCTTT. Translation: CASSPNYGQGATEAFF. Full variable domain (remainder filled in from reference TRBV18 and TRBJ1-1): NAGVMQNPRHLVRRRGQEARLRCSPMKGHSHVYWYRQLPEEGLKFMVYLQKENIIDESGMPKERFSAEFPKEGPSILRIQQVVRGDSAAYFCASSPNYGQGATEAFFGQGTRLTVV.

The rearrangement uses TRBV6-6 and TRBJ2-3; 9 bases line up with TRBD2. The germline CDR1 and CDR2 sequences are MNHNY and SVGAGI (reference sequence). The CDR3 is made up of 14 amino acids. J lost 3 bases, V lost 2 bases, and 0 bases had no gene match. In DNA form, the CDR3 reads TGTGCCAGCAGTTACGGACTAGCGACAGATACGCAGTATTTT. Translated: CASSYGLATDTQYF.

The CDR3 sequence is CSVPMASYNEQFF. The CDR3 DNA reads as TGCAGCGTACCAATGGCCTCCTACAATGAGCAGTTCTTC. The chain uses TRBV29-1 and TRBJ2-1; no firm D call. The CDR3 has 13 residues. Germline values: CDR1 SQVTM, CDR2 ANQGSEA. Trimming took 6 bases from V and 0 from J, leaving 9 bases between them.

The CDR3 coding sequence is TGCGCCAGCAGCCAGGCCCACTATTACGAGCAGTACTTC. Its translation is CASSQAHYYEQYF. This rearrangement joins TRBV4-1 to TRBJ2-7, with D uncertain. Germline V gives CDR1 MGHRA, CDR2 YSYEKL. V dropped 3 bases and J dropped 4 bases, with 10 bases sitting between them. The CDR3 has 13 residues.

The chain has TRBV7-9 and TRBJ1-2; a possible D gene is TRBD1 (5 bases). Trimming left V 7 bases short and J 8 bases short, with 11 bases between. The CDR3 spans 11 residues. CDR1 and CDR2 from the germline V gene are SEHNR and FQNEAQ (reference sequence). CDR3 coding DNA: TGTGCCAGCACCCTCGGGGGAGGCTACACCTTC. Amino acids: CASTLGGGYTF.

This clone has only one observation. V and J are TRBV4-1 and TRBJ2-1; 7 nucleotides line up with TRBD2. Looked up from germline, CDR1 is MGHRA and CDR2 is YSYEKL. CDR3 length: 16 amino acids. The junction had 4 bases not matched to a gene; V was cut back by 2 bases and J by 0 bases. This CDR3 is CASSQIERGSYNEQFF. Written as DNA, the CDR3 is TGCGCCAGCAGCCAAATTGAGCGGGGCTCCTACAATGAGCAGTTCTTC.

The V call is TRBV2, the J call TRBJ1-4; a weak D match, TRBD1 (5 bases). Germline V gene sequence: CDR1 SNHLY, CDR2 FYNNEI. The CDR3 contains 15 residues. Deletions cut 5 bases from V and 7 bases from J, with 17 bases between. CDR3 DNA: TGTGCCAGCAGTTTTCTAGAAGGTGGGGCTGAAAAACTGTTTTTT. Encoded protein: CASSFLEGGAEKLFF.

V usage is TRBV7-2 and J usage is TRBJ2-3; D gene uncertain. The germline gives CDR1 SGHTA, CDR2 FQGNSA. Trimming removed 3 bases at V and 3 bases at J, with 10 bases between. CDR3 length: 14 amino acids. The CDR3 here is CASSFRAGTDTQYF. The CDR3 DNA reads as TGTGCCAGCAGCTTTCGCGCCGGGACAGATACGCAGTATTTT.

The CDR3: CASSNANEQYF. The CDR3 nucleotides are TGTGCCAGCAGCAACGCTAACGAGCAGTACTTC. J is TRBJ2-7 and V is TRBV7-9; D not certain. The germline V gene encodes CDR1 SEHNR and CDR2 FQNEAQ (reference sequence). V was trimmed by 5 bases and J by 5 bases, leaving 7 bases between them. The CDR3 is 11 residues long.

The chain is built from TRBV28 and TRBJ1-4, with D hard to call. Looked up from germline, CDR1 is MDHEN and CDR2 is SYDVKM. The CDR3 has 14 amino acids. V lost 1 base to trimming and J lost 7 bases, with 10 bases between them. The CDR3 protein is CASSLLQDSEKLFF. Written as DNA, the CDR3 is TGTGCCAGCAGTTTATTGCAGGACTCTGAAAAACTGTTTTTT.

The chain has TRBV4-1 and TRBJ2-7; 8 nucleotides line up with TRBD1. Germline lookup yields CDR1 MGHRA and CDR2 YSYEKL. The CDR3 contains 17 residues. V gave up 5 bases and J gave up 7 bases; unmatched junction bases: 19. The CDR3 region is CASSESSLDRASLEQYF. The CDR3 nucleotides are TGCGCCAGCAGCGAATCTTCCTTGGACAGGGCCTCTCTTGAGCAGTACTTC.

The genes are TRBV7-3 and TRBJ2-1; 11 bases are shared with TRBD2. Trimming cost V 2 bases and J 4 bases; bases outside gene matches: 1. This CDR3 comprises 15 residues. The V gene's germline CDR1 is SGHTA and CDR2 FQGTGA. The CDR3 DNA follows: TGTGCCAGCAGCTTAGGGACTAGCGGTTACAATGAGCAGTTCTTC. This translates into CASSLGTSGYNEQFF.

The chain uses TRBV28 and TRBJ1-2; TRBD1 agrees at 7 bases. V lost 10 bases to trimming and J lost 7 bases; unmatched junction nucleotides: 15. Per the germline V gene, CDR1 is MDHEN and CDR2 is SYDVKM. This CDR3 has 14 amino acids. The CDR3 DNA reads TGTGCCATCCCCGTATCCCGGGACAGAAGTGGCTACACCTTC. It translates to CAIPVSRDRSGYTF.